Detailed here is one TCR beta chain. The data originate from a study of shared clonotypes between healthy human individuals. Study-wide background: Three plates each covered CD4 naive and memory; CD8 naive two, CD8 memory one.

Measured with immunoSEQ multiplex PCR; TCRdb has only the in-frame clones, and not every one. The sample yields 2 million to 2.5 million clones, roughly 91% seen once. Germline-derived CDR1 and CDR2 are MNHNS and SASEGT. Trimming pared 3 bases from V and 4 bases from J, leaving 12 bases between. The CDR3 is made up of 14 amino acids. CD45RO-negative, CCR7-positively selected cells formed the naive CD8 fraction, excluding terminally differentiated effector memory CD45RA+ cells. Caucasian adults residing in Nashville, Tennessee made up all the donors. The sequence derives from a man aged 18 to 30 in good health. Some clones in this sample may be carry-over from other donors' samples. This chain connects TRBV6-1 to TRBJ1-2; D ambiguous. Sequencing was performed on naive CD8+ T cells from PBMCs. CDR3 region: CASSEVIVGYGYTF. The CDR3 DNA reads TGTGCCAGCAGTGAGGTTATCGTGGGCTATGGCTACACCTTC.